This T cell receptor beta chain was observed in a study of OX40 agonist ivuxolimab in advanced cancers. For the study at large: In this cohort, patients received ivuxolimab, an agonistic anti-OX40 (CD134) antibody.

The V end lost 4 bases, the J end lost 8 bases, and 18 bases lay between the germline ends. Germline V gene data show CDR1 as SGHRS and CDR2 as YFSETQ. This CDR3 spans 15 amino acids. This table comes from immunoSEQ multiplex PCR, and its TCRdb copy is limited to in-frame clones, with some not included. The repertoire holds 100,000 to 140,000 clones, with approximately 90% as singletons. The genes are TRBV5-1 and TRBJ1-4; possible D gene TRBD1, 6 bases. This clonotype was sampled from an adult with an advanced solid tumor such as melanoma, head and neck, liver or kidney cancer. The starting material was CD4+ or CD8+ T cells sorted from blood, obtained in a trial of the OX40 agonist ivuxolimab. The CDR3: CASSPGAGAVEKLFF. CDR3 nucleotide sequence: TGCGCCAGCAGCCCGGGGGCCGGGGCTGTGGAAAAACTGTTTTTT.